These T cell receptor beta chains were read from a single sample in a study of blood T cell repertoires in COVID-19. The table came from immunoSEQ multiplex PCR; TCRdb's copy has only in-frame clones and leaves some out. The data contain more than 150,000 clones, about 93% of them singletons. The sequencing sample was made of peripheral blood. The receptors were gathered from a man younger than 45 with COVID-19, enrolled during active disease. The CDR3 runs from the conserved cysteine through the conserved F or W. Fields, in order: CDR3 protein, CDR3 DNA, CDR3 length, clone size, J gene, V gene, D gene. A D gene is named only where the DNA matches it firmly. The size field is filled for only some rows; it gives once, few, many or a size class.

CDR3: CSVEPRQSHTEAFF; DNA: TGCAGCGTTGAACCAAGACAGTCCCACACTGAAGCTTTCTTT; length: 14; size: once; J: TRBJ1-1; V: TRBV29-1; D: .
CDR3: CASSQTGTGGLNTGELFF; DNA: TGCGCCAGCAGCCAAACCGGGACAGGGGGCCTTAACACCGGGGAGCTGTTTTTT; length: 18; size: once; J: TRBJ2-2; V: TRBV4-1; D: TRBD1
CDR3: CASSQDLAGDPFLEQFF; DNA: TGTGCCAGCAGCCAAGATTTAGCGGGGGACCCTTTTCTTGAGCAGTTCTTC; length: 17; size: .; J: TRBJ2-1; V: TRBV4-2; D: TRBD2
CDR3: CAISEGQSFNYGYTF; DNA: TGTGCCATCAGTGAGGGACAGTCTTTTAACTATGGCTACACCTTC; length: 15; size: .; J: TRBJ1-2; V: TRBV10-3; D: .
CDR3: CASGGLDPSYEQYF; DNA: TGTGCCAGCGGAGGACTAGACCCCTCCTACGAGCAGTACTTC; length: 14; size: .; J: TRBJ2-7; V: TRBV27; D: TRBD2
CDR3: CSVTTGFGSYEQYF; DNA: TGCAGCGTAACAACAGGGTTCGGCTCCTACGAGCAGTACTTC; length: 14; size: .; J: TRBJ2-7; V: TRBV29-1; D: .
CDR3: CASSLVGGTDQETQYF; DNA: TGTGCCAGCAGCTTGGTGGGGGGGACTGACCAAGAGACCCAGTACTTC; length: 16; size: .; J: TRBJ2-5; V: TRBV5-5; D: TRBD2
CDR3: CASSSQGTNYGYTF; DNA: TGCGCCAGCAGCTCCCAGGGGACTAACTATGGCTACACCTTC; length: 14; size: .; J: TRBJ1-2; V: TRBV5-1; D: .
CDR3: CASSLAGTNTEAFF; DNA: TGTGCCAGCAGTTTAGCAGGAACGAACACTGAAGCTTTCTTT; length: 14; size: .; J: TRBJ1-1; V: TRBV27; D: .
CDR3: CASGLPNTGELFF; DNA: TGTGCCAGCGGCTTACCAAACACCGGGGAGCTGTTTTTT; length: 13; size: .; J: TRBJ2-2; V: TRBV6-5; D: .
CDR3: CASSLAGGGAYEQYF; DNA: TGTGCCAGCAGCTTAGCCGGGGGAGGGGCGTACGAGCAGTACTTC; length: 15; size: .; J: TRBJ2-7; V: TRBV11-2; D: TRBD2
CDR3: CASSTNRGSYEQYF; DNA: TGTGCCAGTAGTACCAACAGGGGATCCTACGAGCAGTACTTC; length: 14; size: .; J: TRBJ2-7; V: TRBV19; D: TRBD1
CDR3: CASSLSQKYEQYF; DNA: TGTGCCAGCAGTTTAAGTCAGAAATACGAGCAGTACTTC; length: 13; size: .; J: TRBJ2-7; V: TRBV12-3/TRBV12-4; D: .
CDR3: CASSQGQGWAETQYF; DNA: TGTGCCAGCAGCCAAGGACAGGGATGGGCAGAGACCCAGTACTTC; length: 15; size: .; J: TRBJ2-5; V: TRBV14; D: TRBD1
CDR3: CASSYSSNYGYTF; DNA: TGTGCCAGCAGTTACTCCTCGAACTATGGCTACACCTTC; length: 13; size: .; J: TRBJ1-2; V: TRBV6-5; D: .
CDR3: CASSSVTGGLYGYTF; DNA: TGTGCCAGCAGTTCCGTGACAGGGGGCCTCTATGGCTACACCTTC; length: 15; size: .; J: TRBJ1-2; V: TRBV27; D: TRBD1
CDR3: CASRSGANRGQPQHF; DNA: TGTGCCAGTAGGAGTGGGGCCAACAGAGGTCAGCCCCAGCATTTT; length: 15; size: once; J: TRBJ1-5; V: TRBV19; D: .
CDR3: CASSSSTGNYGYTF; DNA: TGTGCCAGTAGTTCCAGCACAGGGAACTATGGCTACACCTTC; length: 14; size: .; J: TRBJ1-2; V: TRBV19; D: .
CDR3: CASSFVGKGPMNTEAFF; DNA: TGTGCCAGCAGTTTTGTTGGCAAGGGGCCTATGAACACTGAAGCTTTCTTT; length: 17; size: .; J: TRBJ1-1; V: TRBV27; D: .
CDR3: CASSFGVAYEQYF; DNA: TGCGCCAGCAGCTTCGGGGTTGCCTACGAGCAGTACTTC; length: 13; size: .; J: TRBJ2-7; V: TRBV5-1; D: .
CDR3: CSSGGSGYGYTF; DNA: TGCAGCTCCGGAGGTTCGGGCTATGGCTACACCTTC; length: 12; size: .; J: TRBJ1-2; V: TRBV29-1; D: .
CDR3: CASRGQGNTEAFF; DNA: TGTGCCAGCAGGGGGCAGGGTAACACTGAAGCTTTCTTT; length: 13; size: .; J: TRBJ1-1; V: TRBV2; D: .
CDR3: CASSQAGGQDNEQFF; DNA: TGTGCCAGCAGCCAAGCGGGGGGACAGGACAATGAGCAGTTCTTC; length: 15; size: .; J: TRBJ2-1; V: TRBV4-2; D: .
CDR3: CASSSGTSGGAKETQYF; DNA: TGCGCCAGCAGCTCCGGGACTAGCGGGGGGGCCAAAGAGACCCAGTACTTC; length: 17; size: .; J: TRBJ2-5; V: TRBV5-1; D: TRBD2
CDR3: CASSTGENYNEQFF; DNA: TGCGCCAGCAGCACGGGGGAGAACTACAATGAGCAGTTCTTC; length: 14; size: .; J: TRBJ2-1; V: TRBV5-1; D: .
CDR3: CASSQRSGNTEAFF; DNA: TGTGCCAGCAGTCAAAGGAGCGGGAACACTGAAGCTTTCTTT; length: 14; size: few; J: TRBJ1-1; V: TRBV27; D: .
CDR3: CATDSPRNTIYF; DNA: TGTGCCACGGACAGCCCGAGAAACACCATATATTTT; length: 12; size: .; J: TRBJ1-3; V: TRBV6-5; D: .
CDR3: CASSVLAGGPSGTGELFF; DNA: TGTGCCAGCAGCGTACTCGCGGGGGGGCCGAGTGGGACCGGGGAGCTGTTTTTT; length: 18; size: .; J: TRBJ2-2; V: TRBV9; D: TRBD2
CDR3: CASSNRTGKLYSNQPQHF; DNA: TGTGCCAGTAGCAACCGAACCGGGAAACTTTATAGCAATCAGCCCCAGCATTTT; length: 18; size: .; J: TRBJ1-5; V: TRBV19; D: .
CDR3: CASGEQGAGNSPLHF; DNA: TGTGCCAGCGGAGAACAGGGGGCTGGGAATTCACCCCTCCACTTT; length: 15; size: .; J: TRBJ1-6; V: TRBV2; D: TRBD1
CDR3: CASSLQNRETQYF; DNA: TGTGCCAGCAGCCTACAAAACAGGGAGACCCAGTACTTC; length: 13; size: .; J: TRBJ2-5; V: TRBV13; D: .
CDR3: CASSQGTGASTEAFF; DNA: TGTGCCAGCAGCCAAGGGACAGGGGCCTCCACTGAAGCTTTCTTT; length: 15; size: .; J: TRBJ1-1; V: TRBV4-2; D: TRBD1
CDR3: CAIRADRGNQPQHF; DNA: TGTGCCATCAGGGCGGACAGGGGCAATCAGCCCCAGCATTTT; length: 14; size: .; J: TRBJ1-5; V: TRBV10-3; D: TRBD1
CDR3: CASSEVRGAKNIQYF; DNA: TGCGCCAGCAGTGAAGTTAGAGGAGCCAAAAACATTCAGTACTTC; length: 15; size: .; J: TRBJ2-4; V: TRBV10-2; D: .
CDR3: CASSLQTGIMNTEAFF; DNA: TGTGCCAGCAGCCTACAGACAGGCATCATGAACACTGAAGCTTTCTTT; length: 16; size: once; J: TRBJ1-1; V: TRBV7-9; D: .
CDR3: CASSSSSGGLGNEQFF; DNA: TGTGCCAGTAGTTCCTCCTCGGGGGGCCTAGGAAATGAGCAGTTCTTC; length: 16; size: .; J: TRBJ2-1; V: TRBV19; D: .
CDR3: CASSAGDRGYKGYEQYF; DNA: TGTGCCAGCTCCGCCGGGGACAGGGGTTACAAGGGGTACGAGCAGTACTTC; length: 17; size: .; J: TRBJ2-7; V: TRBV18; D: TRBD1
CDR3: CASTSTGYNQPQHF; DNA: TGTGCCAGCACCTCGACAGGGTACAATCAGCCCCAGCATTTT; length: 14; size: once; J: TRBJ1-5; V: TRBV2; D: TRBD1
CDR3: CASTRDRAADTQYF; DNA: TGTGCCAGCACCCGGGACAGGGCGGCAGATACGCAGTATTTT; length: 14; size: .; J: TRBJ2-3; V: TRBV5-5; D: TRBD1
CDR3: CASSTYEAGYGYTF; DNA: TGTGCCAGCAGCACGTATGAGGCCGGCTATGGCTACACCTTC; length: 14; size: .; J: TRBJ1-2; V: TRBV5-6; D: .
CDR3: CASGPAGTGLVETQYF; DNA: TGTGCCAGCGGTCCTGCTGGGACAGGGCTGGTGGAGACCCAGTACTTC; length: 16; size: .; J: TRBJ2-5; V: TRBV5-4; D: TRBD1
CDR3: CASRPRGGINEKLFF; DNA: TGTGCCAGCAGGCCCCGTGGCGGGATTAATGAAAAACTGTTTTTT; length: 15; size: .; J: TRBJ1-4; V: TRBV2; D: .
CDR3: CASSPISGGGVETQYF; DNA: TGCGCCAGCAGCCCAATTTCTGGAGGGGGGGTCGAGACCCAGTACTTC; length: 16; size: .; J: TRBJ2-5; V: TRBV5-1; D: .
CDR3: CASSLPGQLNQPQHF; DNA: TGTGCCAGCAGTCTACCGGGACAGCTGAATCAGCCCCAGCATTTT; length: 15; size: few; J: TRBJ1-5; V: TRBV28; D: TRBD1
CDR3: CASSLAGGRKNTEAFF; DNA: TGTGCCAGCAGCTTGGCTGGGGGCAGAAAGAACACTGAAGCTTTCTTT; length: 16; size: .; J: TRBJ1-1; V: TRBV5-4; D: .
CDR3: CASSPSYGDSPLHF; DNA: TGTGCCAGCAGTCCCTCCTATGGTGATTCACCCCTCCACTTT; length: 14; size: .; J: TRBJ1-6; V: TRBV6-5; D: .
CDR3: CATSDLLAREGCQPQHF; DNA: TGTGCCACCAGTGATTTGCTTGCCAGGGAAGGGTGCCAGCCCCAGCATTTT; length: 17; size: .; J: TRBJ1-5; V: TRBV24-1; D: .
CDR3: CASSSGLSGTDTQYF; DNA: TGTGCCAGCAGCTCAGGGTTGAGCGGCACAGATACGCAGTATTTT; length: 15; size: .; J: TRBJ2-3; V: TRBV5-4; D: .
CDR3: CASSLSRGETQYF; DNA: TGCGCCAGCAGCTTGTCGAGAGGAGAGACCCAGTACTTC; length: 13; size: once; J: TRBJ2-5; V: TRBV5-1; D: .
CDR3: CASSSGTGIYGYTF; DNA: TGCGCCAGCAGCTCGGGGACAGGGATCTATGGCTACACCTTC; length: 14; size: .; J: TRBJ1-2; V: TRBV5-1; D: TRBD1
CDR3: CASSLPAPGPLHF; DNA: TGTGCCAGCAGCTTACCGGCCCCCGGGCCCCTCCACTTT; length: 13; size: .; J: TRBJ1-6; V: TRBV7-9; D: .
CDR3: CASSQDNVRQGYGYTF; DNA: TGCGCCAGCAGCCAAGATAACGTCCGGCAGGGCTATGGCTACACCTTC; length: 16; size: .; J: TRBJ1-2; V: TRBV4-1; D: .
CDR3: CASSLEEGNIQYF; DNA: TGTGCCAGCAGTTTAGAGGAGGGTAACATTCAGTACTTC; length: 13; size: .; J: TRBJ2-4; V: TRBV12-3/TRBV12-4; D: .